The source of this T cell receptor (beta chain) is a study of T cell responses to AZD1222 COVID-19 vaccine. Study outcomes and limitations: Unmutated regions of variants are reportedly targeted by nearly half of spike-specific TCRs.

The V and J ends lost 1 base and 8 bases respectively, with 18 bases between them. Germline loops: CDR1 SEHNR, CDR2 FQNEAQ (reference sequence). This CDR3 spans 17 amino acids. A word on this clone: The antigen is undetermined.

Libraries were prepared by immunoSEQ multiplex PCR; TCRdb keeps only in-frame clonotypes and omits some of them. The repertoire holds 130,000 or so clones, with less than 95% as singletons. The source is an adult in good health. This sample comprised peripheral blood, obtained on day 0 of AZD1222 vaccination. The gene calls are TRBV7-9 and TRBJ1-6; D not resolved. CDR3 region: CASSLDSVGRLDSPLHF. In DNA form, the CDR3 reads TGTGCCAGCAGCTTAGATTCGGTCGGGCGACTAGATTCACCCCTCCACTTT.